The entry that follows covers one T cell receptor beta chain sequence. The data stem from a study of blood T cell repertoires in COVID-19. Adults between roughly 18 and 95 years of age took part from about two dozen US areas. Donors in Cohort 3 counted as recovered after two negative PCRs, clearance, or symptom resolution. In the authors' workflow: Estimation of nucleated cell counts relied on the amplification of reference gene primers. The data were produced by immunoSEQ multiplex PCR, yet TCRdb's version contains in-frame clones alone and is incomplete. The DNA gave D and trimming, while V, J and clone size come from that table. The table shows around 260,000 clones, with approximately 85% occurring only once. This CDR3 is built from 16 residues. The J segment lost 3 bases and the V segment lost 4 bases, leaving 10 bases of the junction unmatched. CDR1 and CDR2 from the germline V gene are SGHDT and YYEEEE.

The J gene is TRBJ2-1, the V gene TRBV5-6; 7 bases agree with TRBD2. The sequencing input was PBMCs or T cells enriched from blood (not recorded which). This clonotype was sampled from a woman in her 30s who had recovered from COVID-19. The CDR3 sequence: CASSPMAGGNYNEQFF. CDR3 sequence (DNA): TGTGCCAGCAGCCCAATGGCCGGGGGGAACTACAATGAGCAGTTCTTC. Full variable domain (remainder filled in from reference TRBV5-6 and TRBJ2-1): DAGVTQSPTHLIKTRGQQVTLRCSPKSGHDTVSWYQQALGQGPQFIFQYYEEEERQRGNFPDRFSGHQFPNYSSELNVNALLLGDSALYLCASSPMAGGNYNEQFFGPGTRLTVL.